This T cell receptor (beta chain) was sequenced during a study of beta chain features in type 1 diabetes. CDR1 SQVTM and CDR2 ANQGSEA come from the germline V gene. The CDR3 has 13 amino acids. V lost 5 bases and J lost 0, with 8 bases in between. Of note for this clone: Antigen: not known.

The sequenced template was cDNA made from the entire isolated RNA. Sequencing was performed with immunoSEQ multiplex PCR; in TCRdb, only in-frame clones are kept and a portion is missing. The table includes 300,000 to 450,000 clones, about 19% detected once. Study-level points and caveats: Type 1 diabetes patients had moderately but significantly shorter TCRB CDR3s in all four CD4+ subsets.

Specimen: naive CD4+ T cells from blood. The sequence came from a woman younger than 35 in good health. The gene calls are TRBV29-1 and TRBJ2-4; D is unclear. For the CDR3, the DNA is TGCAGCGTTCAAGGGCTAGCCAAAAACATTCAGTACTTC. Translating it yields CSVQGLAKNIQYF.